This TCR beta chain comes out of a study of blood T cells in healthy people across ages. This clonotype showed up just a few times. The second PCR ran about 6 to 11 cycles with a sample-barcoded 5' primer and J-beta primers. MiXCR was run by TCRdb on the 5' RACE reads, yielding one entry per CDR3 protein. The data show 1.5 million or so distinct CDR3 sequences, with about 43% seen just once and 6.5% to 10% held by the top ten. This CDR3 comprises 18 residues. Looked up from germline, CDR1 is SEHNR and CDR2 is FQNEAQ (reference sequence). Between the trimmed V and J ends, which lost 0 bases and 0 bases, there was a span of 18 bases.

The sequenced sample was blood. The TCR comes from a woman between 18 and 29 years old in good health. This rearrangement joins TRBV7-9 to TRBJ2-7, with D perhaps matching TRBD1 (6 bases). The DNA of the CDR3 is TGTGCCAGCAGCTTAGCCCGGACGGACAGTCCAAACTCCTACGAGCAGTACTTC. Translation gives CASSLARTDSPNSYEQYF.